Sequencing of this T cell receptor beta chain was carried out in a study of OX40 agonist ivuxolimab in advanced cancers. Study-wide context: Clinicians treated patients with ivuxolimab, an agonistic anti-OX40 (CD134) antibody. The dose-escalation cohort was approximately 81% male, with a mean age of 60 years, ranging about 20 to 85. Study-wide findings and caveats: CD4+ and CD8+ blood T cells expanded clonally by week 6 at 0.1 to 3.0 mg/kg.

This clone was found once. Its antigen is as yet unknown. V lost 6 bases to trimming and J lost 10 bases; unmatched junction nucleotides: 8. This CDR3 contains 14 residues. Germline values: CDR1 MDHEN, CDR2 SYDVKM. The method was immunoSEQ multiplex PCR; TCRdb's version includes in-frame clones alone and lacks a portion of them. The table shows around 90,000 clones, with roughly nine tenths occurring only once. This clonotype was obtained from an adult with an advanced solid tumor such as melanoma, head and neck, liver or kidney cancer. The sequences come from CD4+ or CD8+ T cells sorted from blood, collected in a trial of the OX40 agonist ivuxolimab. V and J are TRBV28 and TRBJ1-4, with 10 bases that match TRBD1. The CDR3 DNA reads TGTGCCAGCAGCCCCCGGGACAGGGGAGGAAAACTGTTTTTT. It is translated as CASSPRDRGGKLFF.